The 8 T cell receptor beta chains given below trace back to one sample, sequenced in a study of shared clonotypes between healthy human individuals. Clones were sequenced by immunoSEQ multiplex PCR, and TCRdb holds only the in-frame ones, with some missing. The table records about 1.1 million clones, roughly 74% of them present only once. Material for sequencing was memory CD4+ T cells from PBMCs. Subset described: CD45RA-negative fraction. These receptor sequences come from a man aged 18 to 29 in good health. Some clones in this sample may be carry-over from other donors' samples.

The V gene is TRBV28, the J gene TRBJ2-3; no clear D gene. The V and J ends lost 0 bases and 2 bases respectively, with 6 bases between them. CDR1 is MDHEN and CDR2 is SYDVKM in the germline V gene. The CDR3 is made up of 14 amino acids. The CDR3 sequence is CASSLWGNTDTQYF. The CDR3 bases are TGTGCCAGCAGTTTATGGGGGAACACAGATACGCAGTATTTT.

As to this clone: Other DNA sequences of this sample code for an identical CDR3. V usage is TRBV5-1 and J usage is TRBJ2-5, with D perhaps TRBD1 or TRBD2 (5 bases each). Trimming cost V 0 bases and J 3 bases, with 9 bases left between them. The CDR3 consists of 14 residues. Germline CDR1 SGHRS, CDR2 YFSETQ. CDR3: CASSLGGTEETQYF. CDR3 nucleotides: TGCGCCAGCAGCTTGGGAGGGACCGAAGAGACCCAGTACTTC.

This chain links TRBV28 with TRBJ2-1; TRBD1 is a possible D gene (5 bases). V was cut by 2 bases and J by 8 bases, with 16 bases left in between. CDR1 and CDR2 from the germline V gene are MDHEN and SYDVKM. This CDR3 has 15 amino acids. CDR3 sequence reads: CASSLKTGRHDEQFF. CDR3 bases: TGTGCCAGCAGTTTAAAAACAGGCCGGCACGATGAGCAGTTCTTC.

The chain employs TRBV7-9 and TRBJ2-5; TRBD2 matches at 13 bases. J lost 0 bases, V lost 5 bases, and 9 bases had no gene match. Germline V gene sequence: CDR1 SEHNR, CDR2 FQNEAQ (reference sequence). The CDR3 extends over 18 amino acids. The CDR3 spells CASSIGTSGVDYQETQYF. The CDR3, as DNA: TGTGCCAGCAGCATAGGGACTAGCGGGGTTGATTACCAAGAGACCCAGTACTTC.

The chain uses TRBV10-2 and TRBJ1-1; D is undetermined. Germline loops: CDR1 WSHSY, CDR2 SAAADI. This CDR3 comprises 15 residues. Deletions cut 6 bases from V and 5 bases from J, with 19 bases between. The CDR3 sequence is CASSEGLSYQTEAFF. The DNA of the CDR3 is TGCGCCAGCAGCGAAGGGTTAAGTTACCAGACTGAAGCTTTCTTT.

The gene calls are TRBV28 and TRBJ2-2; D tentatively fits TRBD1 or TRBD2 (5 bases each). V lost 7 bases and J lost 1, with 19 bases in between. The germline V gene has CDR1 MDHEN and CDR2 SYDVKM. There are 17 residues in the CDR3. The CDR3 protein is CASTRGAYLRNTGELFF. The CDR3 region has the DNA TGTGCCAGCACAAGGGGAGCGTACCTGCGGAACACCGGGGAGCTGTTTTTT.

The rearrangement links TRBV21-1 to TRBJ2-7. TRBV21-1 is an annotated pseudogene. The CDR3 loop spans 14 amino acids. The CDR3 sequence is CASSKVPSSYEQYF. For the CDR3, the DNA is TGTGCCAGCAGCAAAGTGCCATCCTCCTACGAGCAGTACTTC.

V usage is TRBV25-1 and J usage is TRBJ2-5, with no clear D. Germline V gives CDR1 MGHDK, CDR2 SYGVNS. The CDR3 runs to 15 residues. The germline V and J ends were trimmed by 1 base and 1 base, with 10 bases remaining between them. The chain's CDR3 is CASSEFWGPQETQYF. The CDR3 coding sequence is TGTGCCAGCAGTGAATTTTGGGGTCCCCAAGAGACCCAGTACTTC.